This is a list of T cell receptor beta chains from one sample in a study of T cells in Graves' hyperthyroidism and ophthalmopathy. One entry per CDR3 protein results from TCRdb running MiXCR on the multiplex PCR reads. The sample carries 490,000 or so distinct CDR3 sequences, around 50% recorded once. Material for sequencing was peripheral blood or thyroid tissue (not recorded which). The source is an adult woman with Graves' disease, either hyperthyroidism or ophthalmopathy (not recorded which). Each CDR3 is given with its conserved first and last residue. D genes are given only for firm matches. The size field is filled for only some rows; it gives once, few, many or a size class.

j_call clone_size d_call v_call cdr3_nt cdr3_aa
TRBJ2-2 - - TRBV2 TGTGCCAGCACGCGTGAGAACACCGGGGAGCTGTGTTTT CASTRENTGELCF
TRBJ2-2 - - TRBV25-1 TGTGCCAGCCGTTTTGGGCCCACCGGGGAGCTGTTTTTT CASRFGPTGELFF
TRBJ1-4 - TRBD1 TRBV7-9 TGTGCCAGCAGCAACGGACAGGGGAAACTGTTTTTT CASSNGQGKLFF
TRBJ1-1 - - TRBV10-3 TGTGCCATCAGTGAGTCATCGGGAACTGAAGCTTTCTTT CAISESSGTEAFF
TRBJ1-1 - TRBD1 TRBV19 TGTGCCAGTAACTCCGGGACAGGGGGCGAAACTGAAGCTTTCTTT CASNSGTGGETEAFF
TRBJ1-2 many - TRBV7-2 TGTGCCAGCAGCTTAGGGCCCGGTGGCTATGGCTACACCTTC CASSLGPGGYGYTF
TRBJ2-7 - - TRBV2 TGTGCCAGCAGTGAGACTAGACGGGGGTACGAGCAGTACTTC CASSETRRGYEQYF
TRBJ1-1 - TRBD1 TRBV25-1 TGTGCCAGCAGTTCATCGGGACAGGGAGACACTGAAGCTTTCTTT CASSSSGQGDTEAFF
TRBJ1-6 - - TRBV2 TGTGCCACCACAGAGGAACACACCCCACCCCTCCACTTT CATTEEHTPPLHF
TRBJ2-5 - - TRBV25-1 TGTGCCAGCAGTACACTAGGGGTGGAGGCAGGGGAGACCCAGTACTTC CASSTLGVEAGETQYF
TRBJ2-3 - TRBD1 TRBV19 TGTGCCAGTAGTATCCCAGGACAGGGGAGCACAGATACGCAGTATTTT CASSIPGQGSTDTQYF
TRBJ1-1 many TRBD1 TRBV29-1 TGCAGCGTTGACAGGGGGCCTACTGAAGCTTTCTTT CSVDRGPTEAFF
TRBJ1-6 - - TRBV6-1 TGTGCCAGCAGCGCGGGTCTCGGAGGCACCTATAATTCACCCCTCCACTTT CASSAGLGGTYNSPLHF
TRBJ2-7 few TRBD1 TRBV7-9 TGTGCCAGCTCACCCCCCGGGACAGGACCCCGCTCCTACGAGCAGTACTTC CASSPPGTGPRSYEQYF
TRBJ2-7 - - TRBV7-7 TGTGCTAGCAGCTTAGGACAGTACAATGAGCAGTACTTC CASSLGQYNEQYF
TRBJ2-2 - - TRBV12-3/TRBV12-4 TGTGCCAGCAGGCCTCAGGGAGGGGAGCTGTTTTTT CASRPQGGELFF
TRBJ1-3 - - TRBV29-1 TGCAGCGCACGATACTTTAACTCTGGAAACACCATATATTTT CSARYFNSGNTIYF
TRBJ1-1 - - TRBV29-1 TGCAGCGTTATGGGTCTTCAGGGGCCGCTGAACACTGAAGCTTTCTTT CSVMGLQGPLNTEAFF
TRBJ2-7 - TRBD1 TRBV6-1 TGTGCCAGCGCCGAAACAGGGGGCAACTACGAGCAGTACTTC CASAETGGNYEQYF
TRBJ1-6 many - TRBV9 TGTGCCAGCAGCGATGCAGGGAGCTCCTATAATTCACCCCTCCACTTT CASSDAGSSYNSPLHF
TRBJ1-4 - TRBD1 TRBV5-1 TGCGCCAGCAGCTTCGACGGGACAGCTAATGAAAAACTGTTTTTT CASSFDGTANEKLFF
TRBJ1-3 many TRBD1 TRBV20-1 TGCAGTGGTCGACCGGGACAGGGAACCGGAAACACCATATATTTT CSGRPGQGTGNTIYF
TRBJ2-7 - - TRBV6-5 TGTGCCAGCAGCGTAGGAGACAACCCTTACTACGAGCAGTACTTC CASSVGDNPYYEQYF
TRBJ2-2 - TRBD2 TRBV12-3/TRBV12-4 TGTGCCAGCAGTTCCCGGACTAGCGCGTCGACCGGGGAGCTGTTTTTT CASSSRTSASTGELFF
TRBJ1-2 many - TRBV6-5 TGTGCCAGCAGGGATTATAACTATGGCTACACCTTC CASRDYNYGYTF
TRBJ2-5 few - TRBV15 TGTGCCACCAAAGGTCGCAATGTCGAGACCCAGTACTTC CATKGRNVETQYF
TRBJ2-5 - TRBD2 TRBV2 TGTGCCAGCAGTGCTAGCCGGACTAGACGGGGTGAGACCCAGTACTTC CASSASRTRRGETQYF